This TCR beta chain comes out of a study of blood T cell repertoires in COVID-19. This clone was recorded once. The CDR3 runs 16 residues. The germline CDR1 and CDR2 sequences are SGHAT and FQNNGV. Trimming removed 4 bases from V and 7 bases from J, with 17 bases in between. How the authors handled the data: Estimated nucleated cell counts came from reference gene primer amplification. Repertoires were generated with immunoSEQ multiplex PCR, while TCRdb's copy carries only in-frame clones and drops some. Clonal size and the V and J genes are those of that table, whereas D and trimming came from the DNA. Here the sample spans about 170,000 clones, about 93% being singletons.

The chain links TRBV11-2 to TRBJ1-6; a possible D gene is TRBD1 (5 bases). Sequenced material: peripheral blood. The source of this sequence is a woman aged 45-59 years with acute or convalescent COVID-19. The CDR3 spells CASSSPREGKNSPLHF. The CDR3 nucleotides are TGTGCCAGCAGCTCCCCCCGGGAGGGGAAAAATTCACCCCTCCACTTT.